Included here is one TCR beta chain sequence, with context. Its antigen is undetermined. Some clones are missing from TCRdb's copy, which holds only in-frame ones; the method was immunoSEQ multiplex PCR. The sample contains more than 95,000 clones, roughly 79% of which appear only once. Germline CDR1 and CDR2: SGHRS and YFSETQ. V was trimmed by 0 bases and J by 5 bases, leaving 2 bases between them. The CDR3 consists of 11 residues. The entry originates in a study of radiotherapy plus CTLA-4 blockade in lung cancer. General study findings and limits: Once radiotherapy plus ipilimumab had been given, TCR clones derived from tumor expanded in blood.

This chain joins TRBV5-1 and TRBJ2-5, with D unresolved. The sequences come from peripheral blood, collected from a patient treated with radiotherapy plus ipilimumab. The TCR was taken from a human donor with non-small cell lung cancer who had a partial response to radiotherapy plus ipilimumab. Some clones in this sample may be carry-over from other donors' samples. The CDR3 reads CASSLAETQYF. The CDR3 bases are TGCGCCAGCAGCTTGGCTGAGACCCAGTACTTC.